One and the same sample provided the 24 T cell receptor beta chains below, sequenced in a study of blood T cell repertoires in COVID-19. The method was immunoSEQ multiplex PCR; TCRdb's version includes in-frame clones alone and lacks a portion of them. The profile covers 270,000 or so clones, with more than 70% appearing a single time and roughly 3.1% taken by the ten largest. The specimen was peripheral blood. These receptors were obtained from a woman between 18 and 29 years old with acute or convalescent COVID-19.

The J gene is TRBJ2-7, the V gene TRBV9; tentative D call: TRBD1 (6 bases). Germline V gene sequence: CDR1 SGDLS, CDR2 YYNGEE. There are 13 residues in the CDR3. V dropped 0 bases and J dropped 5 bases, with 9 bases sitting between them. Here the CDR3 DNA reads TGTGCCAGCAGCGTAGGACAGGTAAACGAGCAGTACTTC. Translation gives CASSVGQVNEQYF.

The rearrangement uses TRBV28 and TRBJ2-7; a weak D match, TRBD2 (7 bases). Trimming shortened V by 3 bases and J by 5 bases, and 14 bases separated the two germline ends. This CDR3 is built from 14 residues. The germline gives CDR1 MDHEN, CDR2 SYDVKM. The CDR3 DNA sequence: TGTGCCAGCAGTTTTTCGGGGGGCTTCAACGAGCAGTACTTC. This sequence encodes CASSFSGGFNEQYF.

V is TRBV6-8 and J is TRBJ2-7; the D gene is possibly TRBD1 (5 bases). V gave up 5 bases and J gave up 1 base, with 15 bases separating them. This CDR3 comprises 15 residues. Looked up from germline, CDR1 is MNHGY and CDR2 is SAAAGT. CDR3 nucleotide sequence: TGTGCCAGCAGTAGTTCGAGACAGAGTTCCTACGAGCAGTACTTC. It codes for CASSSSRQSSYEQYF.

This clone showed up just once. The chain has TRBV4-2 and TRBJ2-7; TRBD2 matches 13 bases. Germline CDR1 LGHNA, CDR2 YNFKEQ. This CDR3 region has 19 residues. J gave up 2 bases and V 4 bases, and 14 bases lay outside the gene matches. CDR3 loop: CASSRGLAGEYLATYEQYF. The CDR3 DNA reads as TGTGCCAGCAGCCGCGGACTAGCGGGAGAGTACTTGGCGACCTACGAGCAGTACTTC.

The CDR3 DNA reads as TGTGCCACCAGCAGAGAAGGTGCGGGACCGAGGGAGCAGTACTTC. This sequence encodes CATSREGAGPREQYF. The chain links TRBV15 to TRBJ2-7, with a tentative D call TRBD2 (6 bases). The CDR3 extends over 15 amino acids. Trimming left V 0 bases short and J 7 bases short, with 16 bases between. Germline loops: CDR1 LNHNV, CDR2 YYDKDF (reference sequence).

In regard to this clone: In the same sample, other DNA sequences code for this CDR3. This chain links TRBV18 with TRBJ2-2; tentative D call: TRBD2 (7 bases). The CDR3 is 16 amino acids. Germline V gene data show CDR1 as KGHSH and CDR2 as LQKENI. V lost 6 bases and J lost 2, with 16 bases in between. The CDR3, as DNA: TGTGCCAGCTCCCCTCCAACGGGGGGCAACACCGGGGAGCTGTTTTTT. This encodes CASSPPTGGNTGELFF.

The chain links TRBV29-1 to TRBJ1-2, with D tentatively TRBD1 (6 bases). Germline V gives CDR1 SQVTM, CDR2 ANQGSEA. The CDR3 runs 13 residues. Trimming removed 7 bases at V and 4 bases at J, with 16 bases between. In nucleotides, the CDR3 is TGCAGCGCCACGACAGGCACCCTCTATGGCTACACCTTC. Its translation is CSATTGTLYGYTF.

Concerning this clone: The same CDR3 also results from other DNA sequences found in this sample. The DNA of the CDR3 is TGTGCCAGCAGTTACTGGGACAGAGCCCAGCCCCAGCATTTT. Translating gives CASSYWDRAQPQHF. The chain couples TRBV6-6 to TRBJ1-5; TRBD1 aligns across 7 bases. Germline V gene lookup returns CDR1 MNHNY and CDR2 SVGAGI (reference sequence). After removal of 1 base from V and 7 bases from J, the junction contained 4 bases not matched to a gene. CDR3 size: 14 residues.

The CDR3 here is CASSELGWAGTVSMAYTF. The CDR3 coding sequence is TGTGCCAGCAGTGAATTGGGTTGGGCAGGGACTGTTTCTATGGCCTACACCTTC. The rearrangement links TRBV2 to TRBJ1-2; tentative D call: TRBD1 (5 bases). The CDR3 extends over 18 amino acids. Trimming removed 2 bases at V and 10 bases at J, with 29 bases between. Germline lookup yields CDR1 SNHLY and CDR2 FYNNEI. Complete variable domain (other parts from reference TRBV2 and TRBJ1-2): EPEVTQTPSHQVTQMGQEVILRCVPISNHLYFYWYRQILGQKVEFLVSFYNNEISEKSEIFDDQFSVERPDGSNFTLKIRSTKLEDSAMYFCASSELGWAGTVSMAYTFGSGTRLTVV.

The V and J genes are TRBV3-1 (or the pseudogene TRBV3-2) and TRBJ1-2; D is ambiguous. The ends were cut back, 8 bases at V and 4 bases at J, with 2 bases in the middle. This CDR3 region has 9 residues. CDR1 LGHDT and CDR2 YNNKEL come from the germline V gene (reference sequence). The CDR3 sequence is CASLYGYTF. DNA for the CDR3: TGTGCCAGCCTCTATGGCTACACCTTC.

The chain employs TRBV10-2 and TRBJ2-3; the match to TRBD1 covers 7 bases. CDR3 length: 14 residues. V was clipped by 6 bases and J by 2 bases; unmatched bases: 5. Per germline, CDR1 WSHSY and CDR2 SAAADI. CDR3 DNA: TGCGCCAGCAGACTGACAGGGTCCACAGATACGCAGTATTTT. This translates into CASRLTGSTDTQYF.

The rearrangement links TRBV4-3 to TRBJ1-1, with no clear D. Germline V gene sequence: CDR1 LGHNA, CDR2 YSLEER. Trimming cost V 3 bases and J 1 base, with 9 bases left between them. There are 14 residues in the CDR3. The CDR3 sequence: CASSHGGKNTEAFF. The CDR3 coding sequence is TGCGCCAGCAGCCATGGAGGAAAGAACACTGAAGCTTTCTTT.

The rearrangement uses TRBV28 and TRBJ2-1; weak D call: TRBD2 (6 bases). V was cut by 5 bases and J by 9 bases, with 26 bases left in between. Germline V lookup: CDR1 MDHEN, CDR2 SYDVKM. The CDR3 has 17 residues. In DNA form, the CDR3 reads TGTGCCAGCAGTCCCCGATGGGGGGACTCCCCTTCTCCTGAGCAGTTCTTC. Residues: CASSPRWGDSPSPEQFF.

This chain links TRBV28 with TRBJ1-5; tentative D call: TRBD1 (6 bases). V lost 8 bases and J 6 bases, leaving 14 bases between the germline ends. CDR1 MDHEN and CDR2 SYDVKM come from the germline V gene. The CDR3 consists of 13 residues. CDR3: CASAGGQSQPQHF. The CDR3 DNA sequence: TGTGCCAGCGCCGGGGGGCAAAGTCAGCCCCAGCATTTT.

The rearrangement links TRBV10-3 to TRBJ2-7, with TRBD2 matching over 11 bases. The CDR3 spans 16 residues. Germline CDR1 reads ENHRY; CDR2 reads SYGVKD. V lost 5 bases and J lost 0; bases outside the gene matches: 6. CDR3 in DNA: TGTGCCATCAGTAAAACTAGCGGGGGAAGCTCCTACGAGCAGTACTTC. Encoded protein: CAISKTSGGSSYEQYF.

Worth noting for this clone: The sample has other DNA sequences that encode this CDR3 too. V gene TRBV5-1 combines with J gene TRBJ2-2, with 14 positions matching TRBD2. V lost 4 bases to trimming and J lost 1 base; unmatched junction nucleotides: 3. Germline assignment: CDR1 SGHRS and CDR2 YFSETQ. This CDR3 region has 17 residues. As DNA, the CDR3 is TGCGCCAGCAGCGCCGGACTAGCGGGAGGGAACACCGGGGAGCTGTTTTTT. Translation: CASSAGLAGGNTGELFF.

The CDR3 loop is CASSDSGTENTEAFF. For the CDR3, the DNA is TGTGCCAGCAGCGACTCAGGGACAGAGAACACTGAAGCTTTCTTT. This sequence joins TRBV7-9 and TRBJ1-1, with 7 bases that match TRBD1. The germline gives CDR1 SEHNR, CDR2 FQNEAQ (reference sequence). There are 15 residues in the CDR3. Germline trimming cut 5 bases from V and 1 base from J; bases unmatched to any gene: 7. Filled out from reference TRBV7-9 and TRBJ1-1, the complete variable domain reads DTGVSQNPRHKITKRGQNVTFRCDPISEHNRLYWYRQTLGQGPEFLTYFQNEAQLEKSRLLSDRFSAERPKGSFSTLEIQRTEQGDSAMYLCASSDSGTENTEAFFGQGTRLTVV.

The chain has TRBV2 and TRBJ2-7; D is ambiguous. The CDR3 runs to 16 residues. Trimming removed 2 bases at V and 0 bases at J, with 14 bases between. The germline V gene has CDR1 SNHLY and CDR2 FYNNEI. CDR3: CASSELLAPNSYEQYF. For the CDR3, the DNA is TGTGCCAGCAGTGAACTGCTTGCGCCAAACTCCTACGAGCAGTACTTC.

This chain uses TRBV7-8 with TRBJ2-2; TRBD2 matches 8 bases. Looked up from germline, CDR1 is SGHVS and CDR2 is FQNEAQ. Trimming cost V 1 base and J 3 bases; bases outside gene matches: 16. This CDR3 is built from 20 residues. The CDR3 is CASSLGLSLLAGTYTGELFF. CDR3 coding DNA: TGTGCCAGCAGCTTAGGTTTATCATTGCTAGCGGGTACCTACACCGGGGAGCTGTTTTTT.

The chain links TRBV28 to TRBJ1-4; 7 bases map to TRBD1. Germline CDR1 and CDR2: MDHEN and SYDVKM. This CDR3 is 16 amino acids long. The V segment lost 1 base and the J segment 6 bases; nucleotides outside the gene matches: 8. CDR3 sequence: CASSLLGPGGDEKLFF. The CDR3 DNA reads as TGTGCCAGCAGTTTATTGGGCCCAGGGGGAGATGAAAAACTGTTTTTT.

This chain joins TRBV5-7 and TRBJ1-4; 9 bases are shared with TRBD1. TRBV5-7 qualifies as an ORF whose function is uncertain. This CDR3 has 19 residues. V lost 0 bases to trimming and J lost 2 bases; unmatched junction nucleotides: 11. The DNA of the CDR3 is TGTGCCAGCAGCTTGGAGTACGGGACAGGGAGACCGACTAATGAAAAACTGTTTTTT. It translates to CASSLEYGTGRPTNEKLFF.

The chain recombines TRBV29-1 with TRBJ2-7; no clear D. CDR1 and CDR2 (germline): SQVTM, ANQGSEA. V shed 5 bases and J shed 6 bases, with 8 bases lying between them. CDR3 size: 10 residues. In DNA, the CDR3 is TGCAGCGTTCTGTCCGGCGAGCAGTACTTC. It yields the protein CSVLSGEQYF.

The rearrangement links TRBV19 to TRBJ2-3; perhaps TRBD1 as D (6 bases). V lost 7 bases and J lost 0, with 11 bases in between. CDR1 and CDR2 (germline): LNHDA, SQIVND (reference sequence). The CDR3 is 14 amino acids. The CDR3 DNA reads as TGTGCCAGTACCCCGACAGGTAGCACAGATACGCAGTATTTT. It yields the protein CASTPTGSTDTQYF.

The rearrangement links TRBV19 to TRBJ2-2, with 8 nucleotides matching TRBD2. The CDR3 covers 15 residues. Trimming cost V 6 bases and J 5 bases; bases outside gene matches: 8. Germline assignment: CDR1 LNHDA and CDR2 SQIVND (reference sequence). For the CDR3, the DNA is TGTGCCAGTAGCGTAGCGGGACGTAGGACCGGGGAGCTGTTTTTT. Residues: CASSVAGRRTGELFF.